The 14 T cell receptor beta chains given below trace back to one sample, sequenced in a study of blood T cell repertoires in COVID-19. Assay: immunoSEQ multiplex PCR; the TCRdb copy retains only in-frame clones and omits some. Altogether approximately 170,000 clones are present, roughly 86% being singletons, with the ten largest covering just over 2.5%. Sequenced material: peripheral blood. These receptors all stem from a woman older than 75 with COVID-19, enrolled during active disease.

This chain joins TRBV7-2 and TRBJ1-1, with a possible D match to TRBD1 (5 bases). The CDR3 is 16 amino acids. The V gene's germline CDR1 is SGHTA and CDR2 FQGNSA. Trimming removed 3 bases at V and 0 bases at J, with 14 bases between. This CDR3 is CASSFGTGRMNTEAFF. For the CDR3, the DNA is TGTGCCAGCAGCTTTGGTACAGGTCGGATGAACACTGAAGCTTTCTTT.

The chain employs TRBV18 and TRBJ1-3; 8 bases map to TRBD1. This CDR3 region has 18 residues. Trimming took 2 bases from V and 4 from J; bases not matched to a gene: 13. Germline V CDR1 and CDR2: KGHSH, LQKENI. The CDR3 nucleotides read TGTGCCAGCTCACCAATGGTTTTTTCAGGGGGCGTCGGAAACACCATATATTTT. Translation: CASSPMVFSGGVGNTIYF.

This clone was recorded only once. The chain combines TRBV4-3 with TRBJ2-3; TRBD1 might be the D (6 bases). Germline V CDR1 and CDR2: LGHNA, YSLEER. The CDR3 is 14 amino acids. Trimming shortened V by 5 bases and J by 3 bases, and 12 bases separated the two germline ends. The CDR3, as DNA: TGCGCCAGCAGCGCGAGACAGGCGACAGATACGCAGTATTTT. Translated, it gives CASSARQATDTQYF.

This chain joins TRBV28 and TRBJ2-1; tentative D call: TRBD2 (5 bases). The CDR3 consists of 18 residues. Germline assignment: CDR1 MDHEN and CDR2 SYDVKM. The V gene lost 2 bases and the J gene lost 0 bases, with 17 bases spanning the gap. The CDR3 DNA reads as TGTGCCAGCAGTTTACCCAGAGCTAGCCCAAGCTCCTACAATGAGCAGTTCTTC. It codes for CASSLPRASPSSYNEQFF.

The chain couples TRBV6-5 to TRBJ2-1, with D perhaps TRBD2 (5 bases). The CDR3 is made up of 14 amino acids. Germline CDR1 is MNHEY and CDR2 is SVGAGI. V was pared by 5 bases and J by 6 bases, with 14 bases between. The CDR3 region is CASSLDRGSNEQFF. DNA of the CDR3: TGTGCCAGCAGTCTGGATCGGGGATCCAATGAGCAGTTCTTC.

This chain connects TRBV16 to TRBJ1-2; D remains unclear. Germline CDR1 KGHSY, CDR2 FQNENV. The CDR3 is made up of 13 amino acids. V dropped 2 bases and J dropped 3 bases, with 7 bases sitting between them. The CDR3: CASSQTGDYGYTF. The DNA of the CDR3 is TGTGCCAGCAGCCAAACGGGTGACTATGGCTACACCTTC.

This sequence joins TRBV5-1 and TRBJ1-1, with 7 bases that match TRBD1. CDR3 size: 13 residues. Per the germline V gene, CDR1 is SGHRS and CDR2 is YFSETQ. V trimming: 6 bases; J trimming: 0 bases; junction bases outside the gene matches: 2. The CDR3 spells CASTGQMNTEAFF. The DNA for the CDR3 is TGCGCCAGCACGGGACAGATGAACACTGAAGCTTTCTTT.

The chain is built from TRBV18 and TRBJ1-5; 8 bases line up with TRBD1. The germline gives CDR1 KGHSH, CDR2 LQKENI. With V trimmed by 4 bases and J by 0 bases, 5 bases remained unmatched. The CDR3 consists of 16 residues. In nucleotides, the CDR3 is TGTGCCAGCTCACGCGGGGACAGGCATAGCAATCAGCCCCAGCATTTT. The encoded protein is CASSRGDRHSNQPQHF.

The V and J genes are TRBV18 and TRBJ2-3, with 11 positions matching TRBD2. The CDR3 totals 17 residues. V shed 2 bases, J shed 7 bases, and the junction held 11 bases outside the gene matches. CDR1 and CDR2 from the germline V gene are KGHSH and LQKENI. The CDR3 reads CASSPVTLGLAGHTQYF. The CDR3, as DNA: TGTGCCAGCTCACCAGTGACACTAGGACTAGCGGGCCATACGCAGTATTTT.

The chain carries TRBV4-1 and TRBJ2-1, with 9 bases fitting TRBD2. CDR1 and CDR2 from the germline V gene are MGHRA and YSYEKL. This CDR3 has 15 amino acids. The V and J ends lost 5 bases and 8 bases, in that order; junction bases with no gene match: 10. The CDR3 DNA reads TGCGCCAGCAGCTTAGGACTAGCGAGAAGCGATGAGCAGTTCTTC. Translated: CASSLGLARSDEQFF.

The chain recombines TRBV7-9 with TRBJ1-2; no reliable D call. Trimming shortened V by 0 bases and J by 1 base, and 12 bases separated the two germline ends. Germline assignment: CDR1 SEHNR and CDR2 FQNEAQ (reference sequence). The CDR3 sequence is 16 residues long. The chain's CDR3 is CASSLALTGDNYGYTF. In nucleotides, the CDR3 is TGTGCCAGCAGCTTAGCGCTGACCGGAGATAACTATGGCTACACCTTC. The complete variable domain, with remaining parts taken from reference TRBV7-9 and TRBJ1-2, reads DTGVSQNPRHKITKRGQNVTFRCDPISEHNRLYWYRQTLGQGPEFLTYFQNEAQLEKSRLLSDRFSAERPKGSFSTLEIQRTEQGDSAMYLCASSLALTGDNYGYTFGSGTRLTVV.

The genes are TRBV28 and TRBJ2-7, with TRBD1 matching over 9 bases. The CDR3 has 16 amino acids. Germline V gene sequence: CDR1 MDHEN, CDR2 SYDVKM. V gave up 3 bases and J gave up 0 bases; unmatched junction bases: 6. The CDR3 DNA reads TGTGCCAGCAGTTTCTACAGGGGGCCTTCCTCCTACGAGCAGTACTTC. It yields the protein CASSFYRGPSSYEQYF.

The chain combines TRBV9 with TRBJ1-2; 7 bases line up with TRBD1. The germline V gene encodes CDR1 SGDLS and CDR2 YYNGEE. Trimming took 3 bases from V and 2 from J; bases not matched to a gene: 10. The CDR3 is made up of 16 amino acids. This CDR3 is CASSAKGGGQNYGYTF. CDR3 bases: TGTGCCAGCAGCGCGAAGGGTGGGGGACAGAACTATGGCTACACCTTC.

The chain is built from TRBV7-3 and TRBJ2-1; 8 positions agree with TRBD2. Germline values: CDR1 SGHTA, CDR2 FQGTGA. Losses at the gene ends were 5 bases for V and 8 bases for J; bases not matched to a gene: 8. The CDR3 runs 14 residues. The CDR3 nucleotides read TGTGCCAGCAGCCCCGGACTAGCTCTTGATGAGCAGTTCTTC. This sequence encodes CASSPGLALDEQFF. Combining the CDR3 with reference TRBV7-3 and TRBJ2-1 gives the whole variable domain GAGVSQTPSNKVTEKGKYVELRCDPISGHTALYWYRQSLGQGPEFLIYFQGTGAADDSGLPNDRFFAVRPEGSVSTLKIQRTERGDSAVYLCASSPGLALDEQFFGPGTRLTVL.